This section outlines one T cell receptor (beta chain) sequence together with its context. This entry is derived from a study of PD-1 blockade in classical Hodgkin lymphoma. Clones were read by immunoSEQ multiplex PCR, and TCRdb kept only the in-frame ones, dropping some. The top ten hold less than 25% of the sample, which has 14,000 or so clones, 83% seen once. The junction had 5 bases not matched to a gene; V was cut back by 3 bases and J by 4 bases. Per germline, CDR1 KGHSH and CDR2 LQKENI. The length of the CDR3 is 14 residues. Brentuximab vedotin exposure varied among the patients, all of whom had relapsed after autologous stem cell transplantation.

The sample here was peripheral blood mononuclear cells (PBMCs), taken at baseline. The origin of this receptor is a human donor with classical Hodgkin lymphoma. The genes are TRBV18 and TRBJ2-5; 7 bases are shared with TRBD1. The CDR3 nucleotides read TGTGCCAGCTCACCTAACCGACAGGGAGAGACCCAGTACTTC. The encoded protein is CASSPNRQGETQYF.